The 21 T cell receptor beta chains reported below all come from one sample, sequenced in a study of cytomegalovirus exposure and HLA in healthy donors. The table came from immunoSEQ multiplex PCR; TCRdb's copy has only in-frame clones and leaves some out. The data hold 71,000 or so clones, with roughly 94% observed a single time. Sequencing was performed on PBMCs. These receptors originate from a man aged 18 to 30 in good health and CMV-seropositive.

As DNA, the CDR3 is TGTGCCAGTAGTATCCATCAGGGATCCAATGGCTACACCTTC. Amino acid sequence: CASSIHQGSNGYTF. V and J are TRBV19 and TRBJ1-2, with a possible D match to TRBD1 (5 bases). Germline V gives CDR1 LNHDA, CDR2 SQIVND (reference sequence). Trimming left V 3 bases short and J 6 bases short, with 14 bases between. The CDR3 loop spans 14 amino acids.

This clone was counted once. The rearrangement joins TRBV5-1 to TRBJ2-1, with TRBD2 matching 9 bases. Trimming took 0 bases from V and 2 from J; bases not matched to a gene: 3. The CDR3 sequence is 16 residues long. CDR1 is SGHRS, CDR2 YFSETQ, per germline. Here the CDR3 reads CASSLAGLATYNEQFF. CDR3 coding DNA: TGCGCCAGCAGCTTGGCTGGACTAGCGACCTACAATGAGCAGTTCTTC. Full variable domain (rest looked up from reference TRBV5-1 and TRBJ2-1): KAGVTQTPRYLIKTRGQQVTLSCSPISGHRSVSWYQQTPGQGLQFLFEYFSETQRNKGNFPGRFSGRQFSNSRSEMNVSTLELGDSALYLCASSLAGLATYNEQFFGPGTRLTVL.

This clone was observed once. The chain combines TRBV5-6 with TRBJ2-5; D remains ambiguous. Germline CDR1 is SGHDT and CDR2 is YYEEEE. V shed 6 bases and J shed 0 bases, with 12 bases lying between them. The CDR3 extends over 14 amino acids. CDR3 loop: CASTPRLDQETQYF. The CDR3 coding sequence is TGTGCCAGCACCCCGAGGTTGGACCAAGAGACCCAGTACTTC.

The chain is built from TRBV27 and TRBJ2-5; the match to TRBD2 covers 10 bases. CDR3 size: 15 residues. Germline trimming cut 3 bases from V and 2 bases from J; bases unmatched to any gene: 3. CDR1 is MNHEY and CDR2 is SMNVEV in the germline V gene (reference sequence). The CDR3 loop reads CASSFLAGVQETQYF. The CDR3 DNA is TGTGCCAGCAGTTTTCTAGCGGGGGTTCAAGAGACCCAGTACTTC.

This chain joins TRBV5-1 and TRBJ2-5, with a weak D call TRBD1 (5 bases). The germline gives CDR1 SGHRS, CDR2 YFSETQ. V lost 0 bases, J lost 5 bases, and 8 bases lay in between. The CDR3 contains 13 residues. The CDR3 spells CASSLGRVETQYF. The CDR3 DNA sequence: TGCGCCAGCAGCTTGGGCAGGGTGGAGACCCAGTACTTC.

V and J are TRBV2 and TRBJ1-1, with D possibly being TRBD1 (6 bases). Germline V gene sequence: CDR1 SNHLY, CDR2 FYNNEI. This CDR3 is 13 amino acids long. Trimming took 9 bases from V and 0 from J, leaving 11 bases between them. CDR3 protein: CASQTGVNTEAFF. CDR3 nucleotides: TGTGCCAGTCAGACAGGCGTGAACACTGAAGCTTTCTTT.

V is TRBV19 and J is TRBJ2-7; TRBD2 might be the D (5 bases). Per the germline V gene, CDR1 is LNHDA and CDR2 is SQIVND (reference sequence). The CDR3 length is 15 residues. V dropped 2 bases and J dropped 3 bases, with 14 bases sitting between them. CDR3 DNA sequence: TGTGCCAGTAGTATAAGGGCGGGCGGGTACTACGAGCAGTACTTC. It encodes CASSIRAGGYYEQYF.

The rearrangement joins TRBV9 to TRBJ2-1; D perhaps matches TRBD1 (5 bases). The length of the CDR3 is 15 residues. Germline V gene data show CDR1 as SGDLS and CDR2 as YYNGEE. Trimming cost V 2 bases and J 1 base, with 10 bases left between them. The CDR3 DNA sequence: TGTGCCAGCAGCGTCAGGGTAGAGTCCTACAATGAGCAGTTCTTC. Translating it yields CASSVRVESYNEQFF.

The chain recombines TRBV11-2 with TRBJ2-2, with 10 positions matching TRBD2. The CDR3 runs to 18 residues. Germline-derived CDR1 and CDR2 are SGHAT and FQNNGV. V gave up 3 bases and J gave up 2 bases; unmatched junction bases: 9. CDR3 nucleotides: TGTGCCAGCAGCTTTTTCCCCACTAGCGGGGACAACACCGGGGAGCTGTTTTTT. As protein: CASSFFPTSGDNTGELFF.

This clone was detected once. CDR3 amino acids: CASSLGGRRGEQYF. The CDR3 DNA is TGTGCCAGCAGTTTGGGCGGGAGGCGGGGCGAGCAGTACTTC. The chain has TRBV27 and TRBJ2-7, with 8 bases matching TRBD2. Germline trimming cut 3 bases from V and 6 bases from J; bases unmatched to any gene: 7. CDR3 length: 14 residues. Germline assignment: CDR1 MNHEY and CDR2 SMNVEV (reference sequence).

The chain carries TRBV5-1 and TRBJ2-3, with unresolved D. The CDR3 loop spans 13 amino acids. V was pared by 5 bases and J by 4 bases, with 11 bases between. The germline V gene encodes CDR1 SGHRS and CDR2 YFSETQ. CDR3 residues: CASSSQGADTQYF. DNA for the CDR3: TGCGCCAGCAGTTCACAAGGAGCAGATACGCAGTATTTT. Looking up the rest from reference TRBV5-1 and TRBJ2-3 gives the full variable domain: KAGVTQTPRYLIKTRGQQVTLSCSPISGHRSVSWYQQTPGQGLQFLFEYFSETQRNKGNFPGRFSGRQFSNSRSEMNVSTLELGDSALYLCASSSQGADTQYFGPGTRLTVL.

The gene calls are TRBV28 and TRBJ1-1; 7 positions match TRBD1. The length of the CDR3 is 13 residues. V gave up 6 bases and J gave up 7 bases; unmatched junction bases: 8. Germline V gives CDR1 MDHEN, CDR2 SYDVKM. CDR3: CASSSDRSLEAFF. CDR3 nucleotides: TGTGCCAGCAGCTCGGACAGGAGCCTTGAAGCTTTCTTT.

This sequence joins TRBV6-1 and TRBJ2-3; 9 bases match TRBD2. V dropped 3 bases and J dropped 0; count of bases not matched to a gene: 10. This CDR3 contains 18 residues. Germline V gives CDR1 MNHNS, CDR2 SASEGT. The CDR3 DNA reads TGTGCCAGCAGTGATAGGCCTAGCGGGGCCCTAAGCACAGATACGCAGTATTTT. Its protein product is CASSDRPSGALSTDTQYF.

The chain links TRBV5-1 to TRBJ2-2; unclear D gene. V was trimmed by 4 bases and J by 2 bases, leaving 6 bases between them. Germline V gene data show CDR1 as SGHRS and CDR2 as YFSETQ. The CDR3 consists of 13 residues. In DNA, the CDR3 is TGCGCCAGCAGCCTAGTTAACACCGGGGAGCTGTTTTTT. This translates into CASSLVNTGELFF. Filled out from reference TRBV5-1 and TRBJ2-2, the complete variable domain reads KAGVTQTPRYLIKTRGQQVTLSCSPISGHRSVSWYQQTPGQGLQFLFEYFSETQRNKGNFPGRFSGRQFSNSRSEMNVSTLELGDSALYLCASSLVNTGELFFGEGSRLTVL.

V usage is TRBV6-1 and J usage is TRBJ2-1, with D tentatively TRBD2 (5 bases). Germline-derived CDR1 and CDR2 are MNHNS and SASEGT. CDR3 length equals 14 residues. V lost 11 bases and J lost 6, with 20 bases in between. The chain's CDR3 is CAGSGMWQSNEQFF. CDR3 in DNA: TGTGCCGGATCGGGGATGTGGCAGAGCAATGAGCAGTTCTTC.

This clone was picked up one time. This chain joins TRBV27 and TRBJ1-1; D remains unclear. Germline-derived CDR1 and CDR2 are MNHEY and SMNVEV (reference sequence). V lost 2 bases and J 0 bases, leaving 13 bases between the germline ends. This CDR3 spans 16 amino acids. The CDR3, as DNA: TGTGCCAGCAGTTTAAAGGCAGGATACATGAACACTGAAGCTTTCTTT. Translated, it gives CASSLKAGYMNTEAFF.

The chain is built from TRBV18 and TRBJ2-7, with 7 bases that match TRBD2. The CDR3 runs 14 residues. The trim removed 6 bases at V and 3 bases at J, leaving 8 bases unmatched. Germline values: CDR1 KGHSH, CDR2 LQKENI. DNA of the CDR3: TGTGCCAGCTCCCCCCGGGAGGAACTCTACGAGCAGTACTTC. Protein sequence: CASSPREELYEQYF.

The CDR3 DNA reads TGCAGCGCGACAGATTCTGGGGCCAACGTCCTGACTTTC. Translation: CSATDSGANVLTF. The gene calls are TRBV29-1 and TRBJ2-6; TRBD1 is a possible D gene (5 bases). The CDR3 length is 13 residues. Germline lookup yields CDR1 SQVTM and CDR2 ANQGSEA. V lost 7 bases to trimming and J lost 1 base, with 8 bases between them.

The CDR3 spells CASSSTGQVNNEQFF. CDR3 DNA sequence: TGTGCCAGCAGCTCCACGGGACAGGTAAACAATGAGCAGTTCTTC. The V gene is TRBV5-4, the J gene TRBJ2-1; 8 bases match TRBD1. The CDR3 runs to 15 residues. Germline assignment: CDR1 SGHNT and CDR2 YYREEE (reference sequence). Trimming cost V 3 bases and J 5 bases; bases outside gene matches: 7. The full variable domain, in which reference TRBV5-4 and TRBJ2-1 provide the parts outside the CDR3, is ETGVTQSPTHLIKTRGQQVTLRCSSQSGHNTVSWYQQALGQGPQFIFQYYREEENGRGNFPPRFSGLQFPNYSSELNVNALELDDSALYLCASSSTGQVNNEQFFGPGTRLTVL.

The chain employs TRBV9 and TRBJ2-1, with D perhaps TRBD2 (5 bases). The CDR3 is 16 amino acids. The germline CDR1 and CDR2 sequences are SGDLS and YYNGEE. V dropped 4 bases and J dropped 0 bases, with 14 bases sitting between them. CDR3 nucleotides: TGTGCCAGCAGCCCCTTTAGTCGGGGCTCCTACAATGAGCAGTTCTTC. Amino acid sequence: CASSPFSRGSYNEQFF.

The gene calls are TRBV27 and TRBJ1-5; D gene unclear. From germline, CDR1 is MNHEY and CDR2 SMNVEV (reference sequence). Trimming pared 4 bases from V and 3 bases from J, leaving 13 bases between. There are 15 residues in the CDR3. In DNA form, the CDR3 reads TGTGCCAGCAGTTCGACCCGGGGATCCAATCAGCCCCAGCATTTT. Translating it yields CASSSTRGSNQPQHF.